Each of the 18 T cell receptor beta chains below was sequenced from the same sample in a study of blood T cells in healthy people across ages. Next came a second PCR, run for about 6 to 12 cycles, which used a sample-barcoded 5' primer along with a J-beta primer mix. TCRdb passed the 5' RACE reads through MiXCR, listing each CDR3 protein once. This sample carries approximately 820,000 distinct CDR3 sequences, around 42% of them seen once, and the ten largest clones take around 18%. Sequencing input: blood. These receptors originate from a man in his 60s in good health.

This chain links TRBV7-9 with TRBJ2-5; TRBD1 aligns across 7 bases. Germline V gene data show CDR1 as SEHNR and CDR2 as FQNEAQ (reference sequence). The CDR3 is 14 residues long. V shed 10 bases, J shed 5 bases, and the junction held 13 bases outside the gene matches. CDR3 nucleotide sequence: TGTGCCAACACTAGACAGGGTGGGCTGGAGACCCAGTACTTC. This translates into CANTRQGGLETQYF.

The CDR3 sequence is CSAPLRETQYF. The CDR3 DNA follows: TGCAGTGCTCCCCTTAGGGAGACCCAGTACTTC. The genes are TRBV20-1 and TRBJ2-5, with D uncertain. The ends were cut back, 5 bases at V and 5 bases at J, with 9 bases in the middle. The CDR3 loop spans 11 amino acids. Per the germline V gene, CDR1 is DFQATT and CDR2 is SNEGSKA (reference sequence).

This clonotype was detected only a few times. This chain joins TRBV12-3 or TRBV12-4 and TRBJ2-1, with D possibly matching TRBD1 (5 bases). The CDR3 is made up of 15 amino acids. The ends were cut back, 2 bases at V and 2 bases at J, with 10 bases in the middle. Here the CDR3 reads CASSLPGHPYNEQFF. CDR3 bases: TGTGCCAGCAGTTTACCAGGGCACCCCTACAATGAGCAGTTCTTC.

This clonotype showed up just a few times. The V call is TRBV5-5, the J call TRBJ2-7, with 8 bases that match TRBD2. CDR3 length: 16 residues. Unmatched junction bases numbered 13, after V lost 4 bases and J lost 4 bases. From germline, CDR1 is SGHKS and CDR2 YYEKEE (reference sequence). As DNA, the CDR3 is TGTGCCAGCAGCATCCCCGGGAGCGGGGGACCTTACGAGCAGTACTTC. Its protein product is CASSIPGSGGPYEQYF.

The genes are TRBV14 and TRBJ2-1; D may match TRBD1 or TRBD2 (5 bases each). This CDR3 comprises 15 residues. Trimming stripped 5 bases from V and 4 bases from J, with 15 bases between. CDR1 is SGHDN and CDR2 is FVKESK in the germline V gene. CDR3 sequence: CASSLLGGLYNEQFF. Here the CDR3 DNA reads TGTGCCAGCAGCTTACTTGGGGGTTTATACAATGAGCAGTTCTTC.

In this sample, this clonotype turned up a few times. V usage is TRBV2 and J usage is TRBJ1-1; 7 bases are a match to TRBD1. The V and J ends lost 11 bases and 0 bases, in that order; junction bases with no gene match: 18. Germline CDR1 SNHLY, CDR2 FYNNEI. This CDR3 has 17 amino acids. This chain's CDR3 is CAGQGKTGTTMNTEAFF. In DNA form, the CDR3 reads TGTGCCGGCCAGGGTAAGACAGGGACTACCATGAACACTGAAGCTTTCTTT.

V gene TRBV29-1 combines with J gene TRBJ2-3, with TRBD2 identical over 7 bases. V was clipped by 1 base and J by 4 bases; unmatched bases: 2. This CDR3 has 13 residues. The germline V gene has CDR1 SQVTM and CDR2 ANQGSEA. Written as DNA, the CDR3 is TGCAGCGTTGAAGGGACTAGATCAGATACGCAGTATTTT. Residues: CSVEGTRSDTQYF.

This clonotype showed up just a few times. This chain connects TRBV27 to TRBJ1-6; no clear D gene. Trimming left V 3 bases short and J 2 bases short, with 2 bases between. Germline CDR1 reads MNHEY; CDR2 reads SMNVEV (reference sequence). The CDR3 loop spans 13 amino acids. The CDR3 region is CASSFAYNSPLHF. The CDR3 DNA sequence: TGTGCCAGCAGTTTTGCCTATAATTCACCCCTCCACTTT.

The chain combines TRBV14 with TRBJ1-2, with 8 nucleotides matching TRBD1. Germline V lookup: CDR1 SGHDN, CDR2 FVKESK. The CDR3 loop spans 16 amino acids. With V trimmed by 0 bases and J by 5 bases, 8 bases remained unmatched. CDR3 bases: TGTGCCAGCAGCCAAGATGTACGACAGGGGAAGTATGGCTACACCTTC. Protein sequence: CASSQDVRQGKYGYTF.

This clonotype was counted a few times. This chain's CDR3 is CSARAPGPSYEQYF. The CDR3 bases are TGCAGTGCTAGAGCCCCCGGACCCTCCTACGAGCAGTACTTC. The rearrangement joins TRBV20-1 to TRBJ2-7; no definite D call. Germline V gene sequence: CDR1 DFQATT, CDR2 SNEGSKA (reference sequence). V gave up 1 base and J gave up 0 bases, with 10 bases separating them. The CDR3 runs to 14 residues.

The chain is built from TRBV7-9 and TRBJ2-1, with no clear D. This CDR3 is built from 13 residues. CDR1 is SEHNR and CDR2 is FQNEAQ in the germline V gene (reference sequence). V was shortened by 5 bases and J by 5 bases, with 10 bases between the two germline ends. For the CDR3, the DNA is TGTGCCAGCAGCCCCGGACGGAACAATGAGCAGTTCTTC. It is translated as CASSPGRNNEQFF.

In this sample, this clonotype turned up a few times. The chain is built from TRBV5-1 and TRBJ2-7; 9 nucleotides agree with TRBD1. The V segment lost 0 bases and the J segment 5 bases; nucleotides outside the gene matches: 3. Germline CDR1 SGHRS, CDR2 YFSETQ. The CDR3 loop spans 14 amino acids. CDR3 amino acids: CASSLGQGVDEQYF. CDR3 nucleotides: TGCGCCAGCAGCTTGGGACAGGGGGTAGACGAGCAGTACTTC.

The CDR3 DNA reads as TGCAGTGCTAGAGATGACTTAGCAGGGGCGTTCTTC. It codes for CSARDDLAGAFF. V and J are TRBV20-1 and TRBJ2-1; a possible D gene is TRBD1 (6 bases). The V gene lost 0 bases and the J gene lost 15 bases, with 15 bases spanning the gap. In germline, CDR1 is DFQATT, CDR2 SNEGSKA (reference sequence). The CDR3 is 12 amino acids.

The CDR3 sequence: CASQSGGAYNEQYF. The DNA of the CDR3 is TGTGCCAGCCAGAGCGGGGGAGCCTACAATGAGCAGTACTTC. The rearrangement links TRBV7-9 to TRBJ2-5, with 8 bases lining up with TRBD2. This CDR3 is built from 14 residues. V lost 8 bases to trimming and J lost 11 bases; unmatched junction nucleotides: 16. CDR1 is SEHNR, CDR2 FQNEAQ, per germline (reference sequence).

The chain links TRBV6-2 or TRBV6-3 to TRBJ2-7; tentative D call: TRBD2 (6 bases). The J call may be mistaken, given a closer DNA end match to TRBJ2-5. The CDR3 length is 14 residues. Germline CDR1 and CDR2: MNHEY and SVGEGT. The CDR3 bases are TGTGCCAGCAGCCCACTAGGAGGGGCAGGGACCCAGTACTTC. Translating it yields CASSPLGGAGTQYF.

The chain joins TRBV20-1 to TRBJ1-6, with D tentatively TRBD1 (6 bases). Germline values: CDR1 DFQATT, CDR2 SNEGSKA (reference sequence). Trimming took off 1 base at V and 5 bases at J, with 12 bases between the two ends. This CDR3 region has 15 residues. CDR3: CSARVGQHHNSPLHF. The DNA for the CDR3 is TGCAGTGCTAGAGTTGGACAGCACCATAATTCACCCCTCCACTTT.

V gene TRBV11-2 combines with J gene TRBJ2-1; the D gene is possibly TRBD1 (6 bases). The V and J ends lost 7 bases and 13 bases respectively, with 23 bases between them. The CDR3 length is 14 residues. Germline CDR1 reads SGHAT; CDR2 reads FQNNGV. DNA for the CDR3: TGTGCCAGCAAGACGACAGGATGGCAAGAGGCCCAGTTCTTC. It encodes CASKTTGWQEAQFF.

The chain is built from TRBV7-9 and TRBJ2-7; either TRBD1 or TRBD2 may fit D (6 bases each). Trimming shortened V by 5 bases and J by 5 bases, and 19 bases separated the two germline ends. The CDR3 runs to 15 residues. Germline lookup yields CDR1 SEHNR and CDR2 FQNEAQ (reference sequence). CDR3 sequence: CASSAGWGASNEQYF. The CDR3 nucleotides are TGTGCCAGCAGCGCCGGGTGGGGGGCGTCCAACGAGCAGTACTTC.